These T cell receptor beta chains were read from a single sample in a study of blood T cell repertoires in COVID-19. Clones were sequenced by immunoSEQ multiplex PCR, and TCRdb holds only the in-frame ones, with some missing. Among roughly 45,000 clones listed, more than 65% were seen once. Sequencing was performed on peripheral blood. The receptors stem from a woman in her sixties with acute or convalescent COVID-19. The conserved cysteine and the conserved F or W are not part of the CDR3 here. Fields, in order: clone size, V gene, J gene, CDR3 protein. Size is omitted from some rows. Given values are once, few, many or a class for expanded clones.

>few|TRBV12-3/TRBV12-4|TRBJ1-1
ASRKARGTEAF
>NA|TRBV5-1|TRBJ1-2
ASDPGQGNYGYT
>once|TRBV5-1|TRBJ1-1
ASSLGRSNTEAF
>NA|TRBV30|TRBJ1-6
AWRRQNSPLH
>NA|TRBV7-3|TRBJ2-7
ASSPSGSYEQY
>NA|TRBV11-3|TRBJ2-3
ASSLSGVTDTQY
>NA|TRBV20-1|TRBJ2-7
SAGQGNEQY
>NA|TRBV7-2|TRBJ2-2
ASSFLDRDTGELF
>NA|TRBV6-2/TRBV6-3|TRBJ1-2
ASSFLGQAFPGYGYT
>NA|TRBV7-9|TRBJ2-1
ASSPTSFNEQF
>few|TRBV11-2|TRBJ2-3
ASSPAGLETQY
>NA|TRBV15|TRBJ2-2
ATSGGTLNTGELF
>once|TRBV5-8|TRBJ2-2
ASSLVSGAGGELF
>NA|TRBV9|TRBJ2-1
ASSATGGFYNEQF
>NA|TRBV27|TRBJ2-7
ASSPWGSTYEQY
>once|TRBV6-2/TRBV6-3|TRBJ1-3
ASSYPGGNTIY
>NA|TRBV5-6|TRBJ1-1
ASSLEGPGPEAF
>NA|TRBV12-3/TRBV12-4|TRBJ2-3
ASISGTTDTQY
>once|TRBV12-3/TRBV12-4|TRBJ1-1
ASSLGNQGKAF
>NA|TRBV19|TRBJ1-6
ASNKRQGAGLNSPLH
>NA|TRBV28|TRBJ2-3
ASSSLGGNTDTQY
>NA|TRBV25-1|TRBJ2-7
ASSEQGDSYEQY
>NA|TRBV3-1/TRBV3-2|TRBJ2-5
ASSQDYGGETQY
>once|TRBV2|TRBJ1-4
ASSEESAGLEKLF
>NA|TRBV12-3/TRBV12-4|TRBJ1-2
ASSPIVGYT
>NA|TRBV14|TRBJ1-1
ASSQGAGPNTEAF
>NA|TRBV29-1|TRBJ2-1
SLPGSNYNEQF
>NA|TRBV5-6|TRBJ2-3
ASSRQGVTDTQY
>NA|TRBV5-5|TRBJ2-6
ASSRGGGGTPGANVLT
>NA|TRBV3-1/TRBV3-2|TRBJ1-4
ASTLGGQEKLF
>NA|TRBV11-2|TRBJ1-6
ASSSSLGQGKTPLH
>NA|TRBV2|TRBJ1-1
ASSSLGDKNTEAF
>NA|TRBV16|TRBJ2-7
ASSPGLAGGTIEQY
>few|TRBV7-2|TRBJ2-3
ASSLDPSGGDTQY
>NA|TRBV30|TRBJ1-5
AWSVGRAAQPQH
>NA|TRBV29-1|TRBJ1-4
SVPFPGGTNEKLF
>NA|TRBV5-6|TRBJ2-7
ASSSRPAGDYEQY
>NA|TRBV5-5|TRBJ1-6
ASSLNQGGSPLH
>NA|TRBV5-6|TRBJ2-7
ASRRNRGHYEQY
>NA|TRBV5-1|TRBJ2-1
ASSLMGARVYNEQF
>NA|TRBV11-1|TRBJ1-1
ASSLHGGDTEAF
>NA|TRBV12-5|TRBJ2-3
ASGPRGRGTDTQY
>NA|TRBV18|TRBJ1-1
ASSPTRTGLEINTEAF
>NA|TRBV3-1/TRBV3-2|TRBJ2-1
ASSLDSRAYNEQF
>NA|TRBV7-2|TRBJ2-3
ASSLKAGRDTQY
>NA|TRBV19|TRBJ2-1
ASSIDSGGAYNEQF